The rows below give T cell receptor beta chains drawn from one sample of a study of regulatory T cells in long-lasting Graves disease. TCRdb re-called the multiplex PCR reads through MiXCR, storing one row per CDR3 protein. Of hundreds of thousands of distinct CDR3 sequences listed, 16% are singletons. These data also formed part of another study, on T cells in Graves' hyperthyroidism and ophthalmopathy.

The sequencing used peripheral blood mononuclear cells (PBMCs), collected at new diagnosis, from a patient treated with antithyroid drugs. These TCRs come from a man aged 40-55 years with Graves disease. Each CDR3 is given with its conserved first and last residue. D genes are given only for firm matches. Rows may omit the clone size; those that give it use once, few, many or a size class.

d_gene	abundance	v_gene	j_gene	CDR3aa	CDR3nt
-	many	TRBV7-2	TRBJ1-1	CASSRQGRTEAFF	TGTGCCAGCAGCCGGCAGGGGAGGACTGAAGCTTTCTTT
-	many	TRBV28	TRBJ1-5	CASSTRGRFGFLGGNQPQHF	TGTGCCAGCAGTACGCGGGGACGGTTTGGGTTCCTAGGGGGAAATCAGCCCCAGCATTTT
-	-	TRBV5-1	TRBJ1-2	CASSFTAGINGYTF	TGCGCCAGCAGCTTTACGGCAGGGATCAATGGCTACACCTTC
-	many	TRBV28	TRBJ1-1	CASSPMGITERTEAFF	TGTGCCAGCAGTCCCATGGGTATTACGGAGCGGACTGAAGCTTTCTTT
TRBD2	many	TRBV20-1	TRBJ2-1	CSAATSGAYNEQFF	TGCAGTGCTGCTACTAGCGGGGCCTACAATGAGCAGTTCTTC
TRBD1	many	TRBV28	TRBJ2-1	CASSLLKPRTGYGYNEQFF	TGTGCCAGCAGTTTATTAAAGCCCCGGACAGGGTACGGTTACAATGAGCAGTTCTTC
-	few	TRBV5-1	TRBJ1-3	CASSLEGVSGNTIYF	TGCGCCAGCAGCTTGGAAGGAGTCTCTGGAAACACCATATATTTT
TRBD1	many	TRBV10-2	TRBJ1-5	CASRGTVNQPQHF	TGTGCCAGCAGAGGGACAGTCAATCAGCCCCAGCATTTT
-	-	TRBV3-1	TRBJ1-5	CASSQDWGNNQPQHF	TGTGCCAGCAGCCAAGATTGGGGGAACAATCAGCCCCAGCATTTT
TRBD2	-	TRBV7-2	TRBJ2-5	CASSLVWRGGQETQYF	TGTGCCAGCAGCTTAGTTTGGCGGGGGGGACAAGAGACCCAGTACTTC
TRBD2	many	TRBV12-3/TRBV12-4	TRBJ2-5	CASSKGTSGGEGETQYF	TGTGCCAGCAGTAAAGGGACTAGCGGGGGGGAGGGTGAGACCCAGTACTTC
TRBD2	-	TRBV7-3	TRBJ2-1	CASSLYTAGLAGTNNEQFF	TGTGCCAGCAGCTTATACACCGCGGGGCTAGCGGGGACCAACAATGAGCAGTTCTTC
-	-	TRBV18	TRBJ1-5	CASSPYTGPGQPQHF	TGTGCCAGCTCACCCTATACAGGGCCGGGCCAGCCCCAGCATTTT
-	few	TRBV20-1	TRBJ2-7	CSARVPGSSYEQYF	TGCAGTGCTAGAGTCCCAGGGAGCTCCTACGAGCAGTACTTC
TRBD1	many	TRBV7-2	TRBJ2-3	CASSSGQWQDTQYF	TGTGCCAGCAGCTCGGGACAGTGGCAGGATACGCAGTATTTT
-	many	TRBV4-2	TRBJ1-5	CASSQAGNQPQHF	TGTGCCAGCAGCCAAGCAGGGAATCAGCCCCAGCATTTT
TRBD1	-	TRBV12-3/TRBV12-4	TRBJ2-2	CASTSGTGMLTGELFF	TGTGCCAGCACCTCCGGGACAGGGATGTTGACCGGGGAGCTGTTTTTT
-	few	TRBV28	TRBJ2-6	CASSLVVRASGANVLTF	TGTGCCAGCAGTTTAGTTGTGCGGGCTTCTGGGGCCAACGTCCTGACTTTC
-	few	TRBV6-2/TRBV6-3	TRBJ1-6	CASSGGPWGSPLHF	TGTGCCAGCAGTGGGGGCCCCTGGGGTTCACCCCTCCACTTT
-	few	TRBV5-1	TRBJ2-3	CASSFIPTDTQYF	TGCGCCAGCAGCTTCATACCCACAGATACGCAGTATTTT
-	few	TRBV7-2	TRBJ2-7	CASKRAPGSYEQYF	TGTGCCAGCAAAAGGGCGCCAGGGAGCTACGAGCAGTACTTC
TRBD1	many	TRBV5-1	TRBJ2-1	CASSLGVGTGDEQFF	TGCGCCAGCAGCTTGGGGGTCGGGACAGGGGATGAGCAGTTCTTC
-	many	TRBV28	TRBJ1-1	CASSLFHGLRDVRAFF	TGTGCCAGCAGCCTCTTTCACGGACTGCGGGACGTACGAGCTTTCTTT
-	many	TRBV20-1	TRBJ2-1	CSARIAGSSYNEQFF	TGCAGTGCTAGAATTGCGGGGTCCTCCTACAATGAGCAGTTCTTC
-	many	TRBV12-3/TRBV12-4	TRBJ1-2	CASSFRAGGGYTF	TGTGCCAGCAGTTTTCGCGCAGGAGGTGGCTACACCTTC
-	few	TRBV10-3	TRBJ2-7	CATEWGEGREQYF	TGTGCCACCGAGTGGGGTGAGGGTAGGGAGCAGTACTTC
TRBD2	many	TRBV7-2	TRBJ2-1	CASSPRTSANEQFF	TGTGCCAGCAGCCCGCGGACTAGCGCAAATGAGCAGTTCTTC
-	-	TRBV12-3/TRBV12-4	TRBJ1-1	CASKQRTEALF	TGTGCCAGCAAGCAGCGAACTGAAGCTCTCTTT
TRBD2	-	TRBV7-9	TRBJ2-1	CASSPLGRLAGNEQFF	TGTGCCAGCAGCCCCCTAGGGAGACTAGCAGGCAATGAGCAGTTCTTC
-	many	TRBV20-1	TRBJ2-1	CSARDWGTLQGKSYNEQFF	TGCAGTGCTAGAGATTGGGGCACACTACAGGGTAAATCCTACAATGAGCAGTTCTTC
-	many	TRBV2	TRBJ1-2	CASSEGGRNHGYTF	TGTGCCAGCAGTGAAGGGGGACGGAACCATGGCTACACCTTC
-	few	TRBV19	TRBJ1-1	CASSIGLAGDTEAFF	TGTGCCAGTAGTATAGGATTGGCGGGGGACACTGAAGCTTTCTTT
-	many	TRBV12-3/TRBV12-4	TRBJ2-2	CASRAQGTTGELFF	TGTGCCAGCAGAGCGCAGGGTACCACCGGGGAGCTGTTTTTT
-	many	TRBV5-1	TRBJ1-1	CASTLGGKNTEAFF	TGCGCCAGCACTTTGGGGGGAAAGAACACTGAAGCTTTCTTT
-	many	TRBV5-1	TRBJ2-5	CASSLEQLQETQYF	TGCGCCAGCAGCTTGGAGCAGCTACAAGAGACCCAGTACTTC
-	many	TRBV27	TRBJ2-3	CASSERVISDTQYF	TGTGCCAGCAGTGAAAGGGTAATCTCAGATACGCAGTATTTT
-	many	TRBV3-1	TRBJ1-2	CASSQVSAGVYGYTF	TGTGCCAGCAGCCAGGTGAGTGCAGGGGTCTATGGCTACACCTTC
TRBD1	-	TRBV5-4	TRBJ1-3	CASSQGQGPSSGNTIYF	TGTGCCAGCAGCCAGGGACAGGGGCCTTCATCCGGAAACACCATATATTTT
-	many	TRBV30	TRBJ2-7	CAWESVGVEQYF	TGTGCCTGGGAGTCGGTGGGGGTAGAGCAGTACTTC